This TCR beta chain was retrieved from a study of blood T cell repertoires in COVID-19. Background on the study: Nucleic acid was either cDNA or gDNA, and it came from T cells, B-cell-depleted T cells, or PBMCs.

The CDR3 covers 14 residues. CDR1 MNHEY and CDR2 SVGAGI come from the germline V gene. Germline trimming cut 7 bases from V and 2 bases from J; bases unmatched to any gene: 4. Original handling: Estimates of nucleated cell counts were drawn from the amplification of reference gene primers. The protocol was immunoSEQ multiplex PCR, while the TCRdb copy is restricted to in-frame clones and leaves out a portion. V and J calls and clone size are given by that table; D and trimming were obtained from the DNA. This table has roughly 200,000 clones, around 81% appearing once. This TCR derives from a middle-aged woman with COVID-19, enrolled during active disease. The rearrangement uses TRBV6-5 and TRBJ2-7; TRBD2 aligns across 11 bases. Sequences were obtained from peripheral blood. The CDR3 loop reads CASTPLAGAYEQYF. CDR3 sequence (DNA): TGTGCCAGCACCCCACTAGCGGGAGCCTACGAGCAGTACTTC.